One sample yielded the 20 T cell receptor beta chains listed below, sequenced in a study of cytomegalovirus exposure and HLA in healthy donors. It was with 60 Vbeta and 13 Jbeta primers that the PCR ran. Generated by immunoSEQ multiplex PCR, the TCRdb table keeps only in-frame clones and is missing some. The sample consists of around 94,000 clones, 83% of them appearing once. Material for sequencing was PBMCs. The receptors originated from a man aged 35 to 55 in good health and CMV-seronegative.

The rearrangement joins TRBV10-3 to TRBJ1-1, with TRBD1 identical over 7 bases. With V trimmed by 6 bases and J by 2 bases, 3 bases remained unmatched. The CDR3 has 13 residues. The germline gives CDR1 ENHRY, CDR2 SYGVKD. The DNA for the CDR3 is TGTGCCATCAGCAGGGACAGCAACACTGAAGCTTTCTTT. Encoded protein: CAISRDSNTEAFF.

This sequence joins TRBV7-2 and TRBJ2-1; a weak D match, TRBD2 (5 bases). Trimming stripped 0 bases from V and 3 bases from J, with 9 bases between. Germline V lookup: CDR1 SGHTA, CDR2 FQGNSA. CDR3 length: 15 residues. CDR3 in DNA: TGTGCCAGCAGCTTAGCGCGGGCCTACTACAATGAGCAGTTCTTC. This sequence encodes CASSLARAYYNEQFF.

V is TRBV5-8 and J is TRBJ1-3, with a possible D match to TRBD1 (5 bases). The length of the CDR3 is 12 residues. From germline, CDR1 is SGHTS and CDR2 YDEGEE. V was clipped by 4 bases and J by 8 bases, with 10 bases between them. CDR3 DNA sequence: TGTGCCAGCAGCCGGGACTGGGACACCATATATTTT. This codes for CASSRDWDTIYF. Full variable domain (rest looked up from reference TRBV5-8 and TRBJ1-3): EAGVTQSPTHLIKTRGQQATLRCSPISGHTSVYWYQQALGLGLQFLLWYDEGEERNRGNFPPRFSGRQFPNYSSELNVNALELEDSALYLCASSRDWDTIYFGEGSWLTVV.

V is TRBV10-3 and J is TRBJ2-2; D is uncertain. Germline CDR1 and CDR2: ENHRY and SYGVKD. The CDR3 loop spans 12 amino acids. The V end lost 2 bases, the J end lost 6 bases, and 4 bases lay between the germline ends. CDR3 coding DNA: TGTGCCATCAGTGAGCCTTCCGGGGAGCTGTTTTTT. This gives the protein CAISEPSGELFF.

The rearrangement uses TRBV13 and TRBJ2-7, with TRBD2 matching 7 bases. The CDR3 runs 13 residues. Germline values: CDR1 PRHDT, CDR2 FYEKMQ (reference sequence). The ends lost 11 bases at V and 6 bases at J; junction bases unmatched: 13. DNA for the CDR3: TGTGCCGCTACAAGGGAGGGAGGGCGCGAGCAGTACTTC. It codes for CAATREGGREQYF.

This clone was observed a few times. The chain couples TRBV11-2 to TRBJ2-2; 8 bases line up with TRBD1. The V and J ends lost 7 bases and 5 bases, in that order; junction bases with no gene match: 15. The CDR3 is 17 residues long. Germline assignment: CDR1 SGHAT and CDR2 FQNNGV. CDR3: CASTADRGFRMTGELFF. The CDR3 DNA follows: TGTGCCAGCACCGCCGACAGGGGCTTTCGTATGACCGGGGAGCTGTTTTTT.

To note about this clone: Compared with germline, one end of the junction differs, possibly owing to a read error. The genes are TRBV7-9 and TRBJ2-7; D remains unclear. CDR3 length equals 12 residues. From germline, CDR1 is SEHNR and CDR2 FQNEAQ (reference sequence). The CDR3 coding sequence is TGTGCCAGCAGCTTAGGTCCCTACGGGCAGTACTTC. Protein sequence: CASSLGPYGQYF. Variable domain in full (rest from reference TRBV7-9 and TRBJ2-7): DTGVSQNPRHKITKRGQNVTFRCDPISEHNRLYWYRQTLGQGPEFLTYFQNEAQLEKSRLLSDRFSAERPKGSFSTLEIQRTEQGDSAMYLCASSLGPYGQYFGPGTRLTVT.

The CDR3 region has the DNA TGTGCCAGTAGTATTCCCGGGGGGGCCGCAGATACGCAGTATTTT. Translating it yields CASSIPGGAADTQYF. The chain recombines TRBV19 with TRBJ2-3; TRBD2 matches at 8 bases. The germline V gene has CDR1 LNHDA and CDR2 SQIVND (reference sequence). V was clipped by 3 bases and J by 4 bases; unmatched bases: 6. This CDR3 region has 15 residues.

V gene TRBV11-2 combines with J gene TRBJ2-5, with 10 bases that match TRBD2. Germline trimming cut 2 bases from V and 4 bases from J; bases unmatched to any gene: 4. CDR1 is SGHAT, CDR2 FQNNGV, per germline. CDR3 length: 15 amino acids. In nucleotides, the CDR3 is TGTGCCAGCAGCTTAAGCGGGGGGGCCGGAGAGACCCAGTACTTC. This codes for CASSLSGGAGETQYF.

The chain combines TRBV18 with TRBJ1-3; D unclear. V was cut by 4 bases and J by 4 bases, with 8 bases left in between. CDR3 length: 13 residues. Germline CDR1 reads KGHSH; CDR2 reads LQKENI. CDR3 amino acids: CASSRAAGNTIYF. CDR3 DNA: TGTGCCAGCTCACGGGCCGCGGGAAACACCATATATTTT.

The chain couples TRBV7-3 to TRBJ2-2; 7 bases map to TRBD1. Germline-derived CDR1 and CDR2 are SGHTA and FQGTGA. The CDR3 contains 15 residues. Trimming removed 5 bases from V and 4 bases from J; junction bases left unmatched: 7. CDR3 in amino acids: CASSERQGSTGELFF. In DNA, the CDR3 is TGTGCCAGCAGCGAGCGACAGGGCTCCACCGGGGAGCTGTTTTTT. Together with reference TRBV7-3 and TRBJ2-2, the CDR3 gives the full variable domain: GAGVSQTPSNKVTEKGKYVELRCDPISGHTALYWYRQSLGQGPEFLIYFQGTGAADDSGLPNDRFFAVRPEGSVSTLKIQRTERGDSAVYLCASSERQGSTGELFFGEGSRLTVL.

Worth noting for this clone: Other DNA sequences in the sample encode the same CDR3. Here the CDR3 reads CASSQGQGYGYTF. CDR3 bases: TGTGCCAGCAGCCAGGGACAGGGTTACGGCTACACCTTC. This chain links TRBV14 with TRBJ1-2; 9 positions agree with TRBD1. The germline V gene has CDR1 SGHDN and CDR2 FVKESK. V gave up 3 bases and J gave up 8 bases; unmatched junction bases: 4. The CDR3 covers 13 residues.

In regard to this clone: Its ends do not fully match the called genes, so a read error is possible. The chain recombines TRBV7-9 with TRBJ2-2; D gene uncertain. This CDR3 is built from 14 residues. Germline-derived CDR1 and CDR2 are SEHNR and FQNEAQ (reference sequence). For the CDR3, the DNA is TGTTCCAGCAGCTTACACGGGAACACCGGGGAGCTGTTTTTT. Amino acid sequence: CSSSLHGNTGELFF.

The V gene is TRBV2, the J gene TRBJ1-1; TRBD1 aligns across 8 bases. Germline loops: CDR1 SNHLY, CDR2 FYNNEI. The ends lost 6 bases at V and 10 bases at J; junction bases unmatched: 10. This CDR3 contains 13 residues. The CDR3 DNA follows: TGTGCCAGCAGGTCCACAGGGGGTCGGGGAGCTTTCTTT. This translates into CASRSTGGRGAFF.

The gene calls are TRBV2 and TRBJ1-1, with D uncertain. Germline CDR1 is SNHLY and CDR2 is FYNNEI. This CDR3 has 14 residues. The V end lost 3 bases, the J end lost 7 bases, and 15 bases lay between the germline ends. The CDR3 bases are TGTGCCAGCAGTGATTCGTTCCCAGTTCTTGAAGCTTTCTTT. Protein sequence: CASSDSFPVLEAFF.

The chain carries TRBV9 and TRBJ1-1; no firm D call. Germline assignment: CDR1 SGDLS and CDR2 YYNGEE. With 3 bases removed from V and 2 bases from J, the gap between germline ends came to 14 bases. The CDR3 contains 15 residues. The CDR3 loop is CASSGLLRGNTEAFF. DNA for the CDR3: TGTGCCAGCAGCGGTTTACTACGGGGAAACACTGAAGCTTTCTTT.

The rearrangement uses TRBV20-1 and TRBJ1-1, with D unresolved. The V gene lost 1 base and the J gene lost 9 bases, with 9 bases spanning the gap. Per the germline V gene, CDR1 is DFQATT and CDR2 is SNEGSKA (reference sequence). This CDR3 contains 11 residues. The chain's CDR3 is CSARGLAQAFF. For the CDR3, the DNA is TGCAGTGCTAGAGGGTTAGCACAAGCTTTCTTT.

The chain combines TRBV7-9 with TRBJ1-4, with 9 bases matching TRBD1. The CDR3 has 13 residues. V gave up 5 bases and J gave up 8 bases; unmatched junction bases: 3. Germline-derived CDR1 and CDR2 are SEHNR and FQNEAQ (reference sequence). CDR3: CASSPGTGEKLFF. DNA for the CDR3: TGTGCCAGCAGCCCGGGGACAGGGGAAAAACTGTTTTTT.

The chain combines TRBV5-4 with TRBJ2-7; 7 nucleotides agree with TRBD1. This CDR3 has 13 amino acids. Germline assignment: CDR1 SGHNT and CDR2 YYREEE (reference sequence). V lost 3 bases to trimming and J lost 1 base; unmatched junction nucleotides: 1. This chain's CDR3 is CASSWDRSYEQYF. The CDR3, as DNA: TGTGCCAGCAGCTGGGACAGATCCTACGAGCAGTACTTC.

The chain couples TRBV11-1 to TRBJ1-3, with D unclear. This CDR3 is built from 13 residues. Germline loops: CDR1 SGHAT, CDR2 FQDESV (reference sequence). V dropped 2 bases and J dropped 3 bases, with 5 bases sitting between them. CDR3 amino acids: CASSLLSGNTIYF. The CDR3 DNA sequence: TGTGCCAGCAGCTTACTAAGTGGAAACACCATATATTTT.